This T cell receptor beta chain was observed in a study of response to subunit inactivated influenza vaccine. Losses at the gene ends were 2 bases for V and 4 bases for J; bases not matched to a gene: 10. The length of the CDR3 is 17 residues. Study-level points and caveats: After each seasonal influenza vaccination, few new T cells are recruited, the authors suggested.

TCRdb ran MiXCR on the RT-PCR reads and lists one entry per CDR3 protein. The sample holds a few hundred thousand distinct CDR3 sequences, approximately 7.2% seen once. For this clonotype: Antigen specificity is unknown.

The chain recombines TRBV12-3 or TRBV12-4 with TRBJ2-1; 8 bases line up with TRBD2. This TCR was sampled from a man between 50 and 75 years old who received an inactivated influenza vaccine. Here the sequenced sample was PBMCs from blood, taken 23 months after vaccination. This CDR3 reads CASSLMRGLGGYNEQFF. In nucleotides, the CDR3 is TGTGCCAGCAGTTTAATGAGGGGACTAGGGGGTTACAATGAGCAGTTCTTC.